This T cell receptor (beta chain) originates from a study of cytomegalovirus exposure and HLA in healthy donors. As for the study in general: Some 85 million unique TCRs, all from HLA-typed donors, were included in an early release of the data. Study-wide results and limits: It is likely that the observed cluster of highly shared sequence variants was a sequencing artifact.

This clone was observed once. Its cognate antigen is unknown. The PCR contained 60 Vbeta and 13 Jbeta primers. Some clones are missing from TCRdb's copy, which holds only in-frame ones; the method was immunoSEQ multiplex PCR. Of under 120,000 clones in the sample, 70% to 80% were seen once. The V and J ends lost 7 bases and 10 bases, in that order; junction bases with no gene match: 6. Germline V gene lookup returns CDR1 SGHAT and CDR2 FQDESV (reference sequence). CDR3 length: 11 residues. The TCR originated in a female donor in good health and CMV-seropositive. The chain has TRBV11-1 and TRBJ1-1, with 7 bases lining up with TRBD1. The sequenced sample consisted of PBMCs. The CDR3 region is CASTQGGTAFF. CDR3 nucleotide sequence: TGTGCCAGCACCCAGGGGGGCACAGCTTTCTTT.